The entry that follows covers one T cell receptor (beta chain) sequence. Germline V gives CDR1 LGHDT, CDR2 YNNKEL (reference sequence). With V trimmed by 0 bases and J by 3 bases, 7 bases remained unmatched. There are 17 residues in the CDR3. This record belongs to a study of blood T cell repertoires in COVID-19. Profiled with immunoSEQ multiplex PCR; TCRdb holds only in-frame clones, not every one. This sample yields about 160,000 clones, of which around 82% are seen a single time; roughly 11% belongs to the top ten. The clonotype comes from a man in his 60s with active or convalescent COVID-19. The chain joins TRBV3-1 (or the pseudogene TRBV3-2) to TRBJ2-7, with 11 positions matching TRBD2. Input material: peripheral blood. CDR3 coding DNA: TGTGCCAGCAGCCAAGATCTTCTAGCGGGAGGACTCTACGAGCAGTACTTC. This sequence encodes CASSQDLLAGGLYEQYF.